This T cell receptor (beta chain) was obtained from a study of blood T cell repertoires in COVID-19. Study information: The study drew acute and convalescent COVID-19 samples from the United States, Italy and Spain.

Original analysis: Scientists estimated how many nucleated cells there were by amplifying reference gene primers. Assay: immunoSEQ multiplex PCR; the TCRdb copy retains only in-frame clones and omits some. D and trimming come from the DNA, and the V and J calls and clone size come from that table. In the table there are about 180,000 clones, around 86% of which are singletons. Deletions cut 0 bases from V and 5 bases from J, with 8 bases between. The germline V gene has CDR1 MNHEY and CDR2 SVGAGI. This CDR3 has 14 amino acids. The chain uses TRBV6-5 and TRBJ2-1; no reliable D call. The TCR was taken from a woman aged 25-40 years with active or convalescent COVID-19. Material for sequencing was peripheral blood. This CDR3 is CASSYSSANNEQFF. In nucleotides, the CDR3 is TGTGCCAGCAGTTACTCAAGTGCTAACAATGAGCAGTTCTTC.